Listed below are T cell receptor beta chains from one sample, sequenced in a study of T cell responses to AZD1222 COVID-19 vaccine. Only in-frame clones appear in the TCRdb table, and some are missing; sequencing was by immunoSEQ multiplex PCR. This repertoire shows fewer than 150,000 clones, 70% to 90% found once; its top ten account for approximately 15%. Sequencing was performed on peripheral blood, taken 28 days after the second AZD1222 dose. These receptors all stem from an adult who received the AZD1222 COVID-19 vaccine. Both conserved end residues are part of each CDR3. Each record gives: clone size, V gene, J gene, D gene, CDR3 DNA, CDR3 protein. A D gene is named only where the DNA matches it firmly. Clone size, where shown, is once, few, many, or a class for clones that have expanded.

NA	TRBV7-3	TRBJ2-7	TRBD1	TGTGCCAGCAGCTTAGAAGGGACAGGGACCTACGAGCAGTACTTC	CASSLEGTGTYEQYF
NA	TRBV9	TRBJ1-1	NA	TGTGCCAGCAGCGTTTACGGAATGAACACTGAAGCTTTCTTT	CASSVYGMNTEAFF
once	TRBV25-1	TRBJ1-6	TRBD1	TGTGCCAGCCGGGACAGGGGGCTTCTCGGCGCACCCCTCCACTTT	CASRDRGLLGAPLHF
NA	TRBV10-3	TRBJ2-1	NA	TGTGCCATCAACGGCGGGTCAGAGGCGCGTGAGCAGTTCTTC	CAINGGSEAREQFF
NA	TRBV4-3	TRBJ2-1	TRBD2	TGCGCCAGCAGCCAACTCATAGCGGGGGGAACATACAATGAGCAGTTCTTC	CASSQLIAGGTYNEQFF
NA	TRBV6-5	TRBJ2-2	NA	TGTGCCAGCAATATGGGGCGCGTAACCGGGGAGCTGTTTTTT	CASNMGRVTGELFF
NA	TRBV15	TRBJ2-7	TRBD1	TGTGCCACCAGCAGACTTGATACAGGGGTCGGGTACGAGCAGTACTTC	CATSRLDTGVGYEQYF
many	TRBV2	TRBJ2-6	NA	TGTGCCAGCAGTGAAGTTCAAGGGACTGGGGCCAACGTCCTGACTTTC	CASSEVQGTGANVLTF
NA	TRBV9	TRBJ2-1	NA	TGTGCCAGCGCCCGTGCCCCAGGACGGGGGGCTGGTGAGCAGTTCTTC	CASARAPGRGAGEQFF
NA	TRBV9	TRBJ1-4	NA	TGTGCCAGCAGCGTAGCGGGAGATGAAAAACTGTTTTTT	CASSVAGDEKLFF
NA	TRBV7-2	TRBJ1-6	NA	TGTGCCAGCAGCGCCCGCACAGGGTCGGATAATTCACCCCTCCACTTT	CASSARTGSDNSPLHF
NA	TRBV4-2	TRBJ1-3	NA	TGTGCCAGCAGCCAAGATATACAGGGAACGGGAAACACCATATATTTT	CASSQDIQGTGNTIYF
NA	TRBV6-5	TRBJ1-5	NA	TGTGCCAGCAGTTACTACAGAGATAGCAATCAGCCCCAGCATTTT	CASSYYRDSNQPQHF
NA	TRBV5-4	TRBJ1-4	NA	TGTGCCAGCAGATCCGCGGGTTCAACTAATGAAAAACTGTTTTTT	CASRSAGSTNEKLFF
NA	TRBV28	TRBJ2-1	TRBD2	TGTGCCAGCAGTTCAGGGGCGGCGGGAGGGCCCTACAATGAGCAGTTCTTC	CASSSGAAGGPYNEQFF
NA	TRBV10-3	TRBJ2-7	TRBD2	TGTGCCATCAGTGAGGTTAGCGGGGCCCTAACTCCCGAGCAGTACTTC	CAISEVSGALTPEQYF
once	TRBV7-2	TRBJ1-4	TRBD1	TGTGCCAGCAGCTTAGGAGGGGGCGATGAAAAACTGTTTTTT	CASSLGGGDEKLFF
NA	TRBV19	TRBJ1-5	TRBD1	TGTGCCAGTAGTATAAGGGGGCTTCAGCCCCAGCATTTT	CASSIRGLQPQHF
NA	TRBV7-2	TRBJ2-3	NA	TGTGCCAGCAGCTATCGGATTAGCGGGCCCCAGGGGACGCAGTATTTT	CASSYRISGPQGTQYF
NA	TRBV13	TRBJ1-4	TRBD1	TGTGCCAGCAGCTCCCGGGACAGGGGTGAAAAACTGTTTTTT	CASSSRDRGEKLFF
NA	TRBV5-6	TRBJ2-1	TRBD2	TGTGCCAGCGCGGGGGTTTCCTACAATGAGCAGTTCTTC	CASAGVSYNEQFF
few	TRBV7-9	TRBJ1-2	NA	TGTGCCAGCAGCTTGGGAGGGCTTAACTATGGCTACACCTTC	CASSLGGLNYGYTF
NA	TRBV7-2	TRBJ2-7	NA	TGTGCCAGCAGCTTCTCAACAGGGTTAGGCTACGAGCAGTACTTC	CASSFSTGLGYEQYF
NA	TRBV6-2/TRBV6-3	TRBJ2-5	TRBD2	TGTGCCAGCAGTTATACTAGCGGGGGGGTTTACGAGACCCAGTACTTC	CASSYTSGGVYETQYF
NA	TRBV5-1	TRBJ2-7	TRBD2	TGCGCCAGCAGCACCGGACTAGCGGGAGGCTCCGAGCAGTACTTC	CASSTGLAGGSEQYF
NA	TRBV7-9	TRBJ1-1	NA	TGTGCCAGCAGCCTCTCGACTGTCATGAACACTGAAGCTTTCTTT	CASSLSTVMNTEAFF
few	TRBV19	TRBJ1-6	TRBD1	TGTGCCAGTAGGACGGGACAGAAAGCAGATTCACCCCTCCACTTT	CASRTGQKADSPLHF
NA	TRBV5-1	TRBJ2-3	NA	TGCGCCAGCAGCTTGGAAGATCTTTACACAGATACGCAGTATTTT	CASSLEDLYTDTQYF
NA	TRBV10-3	TRBJ1-2	NA	TGTGCCATATGGGACGGGGAAAACTATGGCTACACCTTC	CAIWDGENYGYTF
NA	TRBV5-6	TRBJ1-5	TRBD1	TGTGCCAGCAGCATTGGGACAGGCCGACAGCCCCAGCATTTT	CASSIGTGRQPQHF
NA	TRBV7-9	TRBJ1-1	NA	TGTGCCAGCAGCTCCAGGGTTGACACTGAAGCTTTCTTT	CASSSRVDTEAFF
NA	TRBV29-1	TRBJ1-2	NA	TGCAGCGGCTACCAAAGTGGGGATTCGGGCTACACCTTC	CSGYQSGDSGYTF
NA	TRBV2	TRBJ1-1	NA	TGTGCCAGCAAGAGGAAGGGGAGCGCGAACACTGAAGCTTTCTTT	CASKRKGSANTEAFF
NA	TRBV9	TRBJ2-7	TRBD1	TGTGCCAGCAGCCCCCGGCCCTTTGACAGGGCCTACGAGCAGTACTTC	CASSPRPFDRAYEQYF
NA	TRBV30	TRBJ1-3	NA	TGTGCCTGGAGTTCAAGACAGACGGTCGACTCTGGAAACACCATATATTTT	CAWSSRQTVDSGNTIYF
few	TRBV6-5	TRBJ2-7	TRBD2	TGTGCCAGCAGACGCCGACTAGCGGAGTCCTACGAGCAGTACTTC	CASRRRLAESYEQYF
NA	TRBV5-3	TRBJ1-5	NA	TGTGCCAGAAGCTTGTCCGAAGCGAGGATTCCCCAGCATTTT	CARSLSEARIPQHF
once	TRBV24-1	TRBJ2-7	TRBD1	TGTGCCACCAGTGATCCGAACGGACAGGGCCTCTACGAGCAGTACTTC	CATSDPNGQGLYEQYF
NA	TRBV3-1/TRBV3-2	TRBJ1-1	NA	TGTGCCAGCAGCCCGACCGGGAACACTGAAGCTTTCTTT	CASSPTGNTEAFF
NA	TRBV2	TRBJ2-7	NA	TGTGCCAGCCGGTTGTTGATCTACGAGCAGTACTTC	CASRLLIYEQYF
NA	TRBV29-1	TRBJ1-2	NA	TGCAGCGTTGGACTCTATCTTGAGTCTGGCTACACCTTC	CSVGLYLESGYTF
NA	TRBV5-4	TRBJ2-1	NA	TGTGCCAGCAGCTTGGACCGGGGACTCCACAATGAGCAGTTCTTC	CASSLDRGLHNEQFF
once	TRBV7-2	TRBJ2-2	NA	TGTGCCAGCAGCTTAAACAGCGCGAACACCGGGGAGCTGTTTTTT	CASSLNSANTGELFF
NA	TRBV5-1	TRBJ1-1	NA	TGCGCCAGCAGCTTGGAAGGGACTGAAGCTTTCTTT	CASSLEGTEAFF
few	TRBV2	TRBJ1-6	NA	TGTGCCAGCAGTGACAGCTTTCCAATTAATTCACCCCTCCACTTT	CASSDSFPINSPLHF
NA	TRBV2	TRBJ1-5	NA	TGTGCCAGCACCGCGATGGCGAGCAATCAGCCCCAGCATTTT	CASTAMASNQPQHF
once	TRBV27	TRBJ1-1	TRBD1	TGTGCCAGCAGTGGGCAAACAGGGGCTCTTGGCACTGAAGCTTTCTTT	CASSGQTGALGTEAFF
NA	TRBV14	TRBJ1-1	NA	TGTGCCAGCAGCCAAATCTCGAATGAAGCTTTCTTT	CASSQISNEAFF
NA	TRBV30	TRBJ1-2	NA	TGTGCCTGGAGGGGAAAGCCATATGAAGCTAACTATGGCTACACCTTC	CAWRGKPYEANYGYTF
NA	TRBV10-1	TRBJ2-1	TRBD1	TGCGCCAGCAGCCTGCAGGGGGCGTACAATGAGCAGTTCTTC	CASSLQGAYNEQFF
NA	TRBV7-2	TRBJ2-5	TRBD2	TGTGCCAGCAGCTTAGGGCGGACTAGCGGGAGTGAGGAGACCCAGTACTTC	CASSLGRTSGSEETQYF
once	TRBV24-1	TRBJ2-3	TRBD2	TGTGCCACCAGTGATTCGCCGGGACTAGCGGGGCATAGTCCAGATACGCAGTATTTT	CATSDSPGLAGHSPDTQYF
NA	TRBV18	TRBJ1-5	TRBD1	TGTGCCAGCTCACCAAACCAGGGGGCGGGCGATCAGCCCCAGCATTTT	CASSPNQGAGDQPQHF
NA	TRBV28	TRBJ1-5	TRBD1	TGTGCCAGCAGTTTGTATTTCGACAGGGTAACCCGTACTAGCAATCAGCCCCAGCATTTT	CASSLYFDRVTRTSNQPQHF
NA	TRBV5-1	TRBJ2-1	NA	TGCGCCAGCAGCTTGGGAGGGCCGCAGTTCTTC	CASSLGGPQFF
NA	TRBV30	TRBJ2-7	NA	TGTGCATCGGGGGAGCAGTACTTC	CASGEQYF